The sequence of this TCR beta chain was determined in a study of T-cell reconstitution after alpha-beta-depleted transplantation in children. The authors prepared the TCRbeta library with unique molecular identifiers. TCRdb independently ran MiXCR on the PCR reads; one entry per CDR3 protein. The table records roughly 500,000 distinct CDR3 sequences, 32% of them present only once. Trimming took 4 bases from V and 8 from J, leaving 14 bases between them. Germline CDR1 and CDR2: MGHRA and YSYEKL. The CDR3 totals 14 residues. This clonotype has just a few counts. This receptor was identified in a human donor who donated a stem cell graft to a child with aplastic anemia. This chain joins TRBV4-1 and TRBJ1-4; possible D gene TRBD1, 5 bases. Sample: PBMCs from the stem cell graft donor, taken from the stem cell graft. CDR3 sequence: CASSLWGGNEKLFF. The CDR3 coding sequence is TGCGCCAGCAGCCTATGGGGGGGTAACGAAAAACTGTTTTTT.